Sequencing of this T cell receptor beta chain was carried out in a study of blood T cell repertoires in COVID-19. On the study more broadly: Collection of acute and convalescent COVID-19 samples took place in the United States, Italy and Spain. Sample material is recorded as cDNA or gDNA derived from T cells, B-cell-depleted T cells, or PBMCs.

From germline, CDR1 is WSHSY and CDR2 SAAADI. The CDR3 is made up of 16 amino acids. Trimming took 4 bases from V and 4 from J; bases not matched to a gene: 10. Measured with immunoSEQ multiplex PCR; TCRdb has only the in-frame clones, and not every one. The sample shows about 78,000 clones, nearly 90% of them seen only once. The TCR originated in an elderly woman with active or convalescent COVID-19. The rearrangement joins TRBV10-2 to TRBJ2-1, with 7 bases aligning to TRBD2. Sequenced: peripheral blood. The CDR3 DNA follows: TGCGCCAGCAGTGCCCCCGCAGCGGGATCATACAATGAGCAGTTCTTC. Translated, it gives CASSAPAAGSYNEQFF.